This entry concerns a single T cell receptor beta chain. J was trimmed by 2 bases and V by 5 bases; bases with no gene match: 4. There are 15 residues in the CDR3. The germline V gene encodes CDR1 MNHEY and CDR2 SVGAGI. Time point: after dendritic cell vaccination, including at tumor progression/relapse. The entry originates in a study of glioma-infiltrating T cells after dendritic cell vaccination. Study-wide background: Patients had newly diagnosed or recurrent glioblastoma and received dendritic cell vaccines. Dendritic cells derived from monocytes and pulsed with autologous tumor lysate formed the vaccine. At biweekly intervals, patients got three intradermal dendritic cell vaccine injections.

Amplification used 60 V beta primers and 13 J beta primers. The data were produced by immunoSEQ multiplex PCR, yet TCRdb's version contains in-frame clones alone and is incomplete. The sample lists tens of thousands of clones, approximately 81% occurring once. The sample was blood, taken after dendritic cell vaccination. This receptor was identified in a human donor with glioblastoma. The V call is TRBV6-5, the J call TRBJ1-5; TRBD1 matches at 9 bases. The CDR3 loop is CASSKQGAGNQPQHF. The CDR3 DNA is TGTGCCAGCAGTAAACAGGGGGCTGGCAATCAGCCCCAGCATTTT.